This T cell receptor beta chain was captured by sequencing in a study of CD8+CD57+ T cells in acquired aplastic anemia. About the study: Mean yield of DNA from sorted CD4+ and CD8+ cells was about 3.2 ug. Around 10 million reads were obtained on average for healthy donor CD4+ cells.

The study profiled TCR beta VDJ and CDR3 using genomic DNA as template. TCRdb processed the reads anew with MiXCR; each CDR3 protein has one entry. This table holds 120,000 or so distinct CDR3 sequences, 48% found once. The germline V gene has CDR1 SQVTM and CDR2 ANQGSEA. The CDR3 length is 12 residues. Trimming left V 5 bases short and J 3 bases short, with 11 bases between. Study results and limitations: Comparison of patients with controls identified some 29 shared CD8+ CDR3 sequences. Patients did not significantly differ from controls in CD8+ Simpson's diversity.

Concerning this clonotype: Its antigen is currently unknown.

This clonotype was sampled from a human donor in good health, serving as a control. The chain has TRBV29-1 and TRBJ2-7; possible D gene TRBD1, 6 bases. The specimen sequenced was sorted CD4+, CD8+, or CD8+CD57+ T cells (not recorded which) from PBMCs. CDR3 loop: CSVQRDIYEQYF. The CDR3 DNA reads as TGCAGCGTTCAAAGGGACATCTACGAGCAGTACTTC.